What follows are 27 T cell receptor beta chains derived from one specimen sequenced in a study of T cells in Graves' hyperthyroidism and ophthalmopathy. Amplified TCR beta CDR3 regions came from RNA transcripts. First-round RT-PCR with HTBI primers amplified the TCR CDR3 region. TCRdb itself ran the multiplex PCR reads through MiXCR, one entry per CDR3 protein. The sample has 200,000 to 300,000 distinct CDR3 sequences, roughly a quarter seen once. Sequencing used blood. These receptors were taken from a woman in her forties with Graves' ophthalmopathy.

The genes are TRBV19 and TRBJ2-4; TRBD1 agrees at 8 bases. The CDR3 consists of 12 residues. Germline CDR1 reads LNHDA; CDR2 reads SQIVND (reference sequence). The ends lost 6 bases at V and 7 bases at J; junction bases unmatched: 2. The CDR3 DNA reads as TGTGCCAGTAGGGACAGGGAGAACATTCAGTACTTC. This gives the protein CASRDRENIQYF.

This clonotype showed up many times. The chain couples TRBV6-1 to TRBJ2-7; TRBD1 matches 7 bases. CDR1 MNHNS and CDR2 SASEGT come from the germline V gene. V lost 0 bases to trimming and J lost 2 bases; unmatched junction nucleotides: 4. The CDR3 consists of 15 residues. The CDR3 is CASSEALRGPYEQYF. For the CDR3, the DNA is TGTGCCAGCAGTGAAGCGCTTAGGGGGCCCTACGAGCAGTACTTC.

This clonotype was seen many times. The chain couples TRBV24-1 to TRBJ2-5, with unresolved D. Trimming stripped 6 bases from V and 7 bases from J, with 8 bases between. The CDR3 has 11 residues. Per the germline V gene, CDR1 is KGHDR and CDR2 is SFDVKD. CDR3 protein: CATSYSGTQYF. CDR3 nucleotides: TGTGCCACCAGTTATTCCGGGACCCAGTACTTC.

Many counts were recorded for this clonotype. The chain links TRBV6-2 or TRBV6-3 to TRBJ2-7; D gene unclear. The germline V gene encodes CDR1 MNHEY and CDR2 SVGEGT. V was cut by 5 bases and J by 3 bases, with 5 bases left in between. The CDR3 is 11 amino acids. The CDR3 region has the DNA TGTGCCAGCAGTACTTTCTACGAGCAGTACTTC. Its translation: CASSTFYEQYF.

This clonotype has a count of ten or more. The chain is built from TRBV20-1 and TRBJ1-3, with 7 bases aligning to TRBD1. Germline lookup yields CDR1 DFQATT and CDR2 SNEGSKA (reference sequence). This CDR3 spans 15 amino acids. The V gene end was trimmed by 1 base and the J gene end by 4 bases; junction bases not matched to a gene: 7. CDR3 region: CSARGDRSSGNTIYF. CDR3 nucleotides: TGCAGTGCTAGAGGGGACAGATCCTCGGGAAACACCATATATTTT.

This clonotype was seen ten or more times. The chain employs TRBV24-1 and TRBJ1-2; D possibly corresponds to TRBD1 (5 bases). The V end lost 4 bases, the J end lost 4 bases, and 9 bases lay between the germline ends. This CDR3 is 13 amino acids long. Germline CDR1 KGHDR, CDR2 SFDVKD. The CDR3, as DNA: TGTGCCACCAGTGAGACCGACAGCTATGGCTACACCTTC. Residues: CATSETDSYGYTF.

The CDR3 reads CASSYGASGSYEQYF. The CDR3 coding sequence is TGTGCCAGCAGTTACGGGGCTAGCGGCTCCTACGAGCAGTACTTC. The V gene is TRBV6-5, the J gene TRBJ2-7, with 7 bases identical to TRBD2. Trimming at V came to 2 bases and at J to 0 bases, leaving 4 bases not matched to a gene. Germline lookup yields CDR1 MNHEY and CDR2 SVGAGI. The CDR3 has 15 amino acids.

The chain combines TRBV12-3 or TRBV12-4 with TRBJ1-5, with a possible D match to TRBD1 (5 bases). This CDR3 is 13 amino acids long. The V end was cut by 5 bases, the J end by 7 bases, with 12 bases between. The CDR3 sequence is CASSLGEPQPQHF. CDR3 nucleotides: TGTGCCAGCAGTCTGGGGGAACCGCAGCCCCAGCATTTT.

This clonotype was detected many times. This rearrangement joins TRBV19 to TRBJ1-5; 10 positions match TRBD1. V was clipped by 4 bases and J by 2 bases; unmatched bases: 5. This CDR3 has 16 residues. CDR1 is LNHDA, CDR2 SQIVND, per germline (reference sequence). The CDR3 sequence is CASSSTGTGGNQPQHF. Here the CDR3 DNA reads TGTGCCAGTAGTAGCACCGGGACAGGGGGCAATCAGCCCCAGCATTTT.

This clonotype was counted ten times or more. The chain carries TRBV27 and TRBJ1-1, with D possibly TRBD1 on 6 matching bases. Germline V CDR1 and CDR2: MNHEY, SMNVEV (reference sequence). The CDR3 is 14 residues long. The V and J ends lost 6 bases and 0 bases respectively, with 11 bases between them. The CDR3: CASSYGQMNTEAFF. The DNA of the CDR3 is TGTGCCAGCAGCTATGGACAGATGAACACTGAAGCTTTCTTT.

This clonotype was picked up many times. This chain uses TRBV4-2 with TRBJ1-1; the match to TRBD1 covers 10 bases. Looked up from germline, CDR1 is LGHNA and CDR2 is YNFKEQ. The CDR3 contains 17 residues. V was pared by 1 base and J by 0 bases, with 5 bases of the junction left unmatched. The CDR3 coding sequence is TGTGCCAGCAGCCAAGGAGGGGACAGGGGACTGAACACTGAAGCTTTCTTT. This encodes CASSQGGDRGLNTEAFF.

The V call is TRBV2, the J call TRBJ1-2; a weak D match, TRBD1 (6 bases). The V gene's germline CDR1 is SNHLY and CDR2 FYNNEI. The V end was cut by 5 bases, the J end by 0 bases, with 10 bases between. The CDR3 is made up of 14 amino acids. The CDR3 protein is CASSSQGTNYGYTF. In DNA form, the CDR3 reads TGTGCCAGCAGTTCACAGGGCACTAACTATGGCTACACCTTC. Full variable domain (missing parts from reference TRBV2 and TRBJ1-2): EPEVTQTPSHQVTQMGQEVILRCVPISNHLYFYWYRQILGQKVEFLVSFYNNEISEKSEIFDDQFSVERPDGSNFTLKIRSTKLEDSAMYFCASSSQGTNYGYTFGSGTRLTVV.

The CDR3: CASSPNSRDFYEQYF. CDR3 DNA sequence: TGTGCCAGCAGTCCCAATTCCCGGGACTTCTACGAGCAGTACTTC. V gene TRBV7-9 combines with J gene TRBJ2-7; tentative D call: TRBD2 (6 bases). CDR1 and CDR2 from the germline V gene are SEHNR and FQNEAQ (reference sequence). V gave up 6 bases and J gave up 3 bases, with 18 bases separating them. This CDR3 spans 15 amino acids.

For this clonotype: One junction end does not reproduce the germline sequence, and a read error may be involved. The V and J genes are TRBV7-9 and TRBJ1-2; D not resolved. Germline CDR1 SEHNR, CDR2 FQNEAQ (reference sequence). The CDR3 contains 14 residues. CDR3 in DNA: TGTGCCAGCAGCTTAGTGGCCGGGATCTATGGCTACAACTTC. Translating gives CASSLVAGIYGYNF.

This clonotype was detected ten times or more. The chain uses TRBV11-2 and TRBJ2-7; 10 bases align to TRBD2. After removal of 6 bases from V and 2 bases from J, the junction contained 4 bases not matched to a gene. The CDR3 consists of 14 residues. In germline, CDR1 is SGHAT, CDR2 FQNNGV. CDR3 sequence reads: CASRYSGGPYEQYF. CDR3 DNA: TGTGCCAGCAGGTATAGCGGGGGGCCCTACGAGCAGTACTTC.

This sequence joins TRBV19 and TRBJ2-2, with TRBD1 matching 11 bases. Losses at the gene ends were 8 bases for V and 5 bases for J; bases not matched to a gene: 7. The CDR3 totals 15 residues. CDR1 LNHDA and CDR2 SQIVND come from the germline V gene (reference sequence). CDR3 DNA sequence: TGTGCCAGTTTATACGGGACAGGGGGAACCGGGGAGCTGTTTTTT. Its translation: CASLYGTGGTGELFF.

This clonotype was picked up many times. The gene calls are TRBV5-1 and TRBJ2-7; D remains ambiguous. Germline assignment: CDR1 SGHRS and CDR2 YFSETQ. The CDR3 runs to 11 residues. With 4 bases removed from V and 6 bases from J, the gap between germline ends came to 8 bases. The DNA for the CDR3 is TGCGCCAGCAGCCAGGCTTCCGAGCAGTACTTC. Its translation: CASSQASEQYF.

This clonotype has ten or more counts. The DNA of the CDR3 is TGTGCCAGCATGAGGTGGGGATGGACTGAAGCTTTCTTT. Translation gives CASMRWGWTEAFF. The chain combines TRBV2 with TRBJ1-1; D is uncertain. With 7 bases removed from V and 5 bases from J, the gap between germline ends came to 14 bases. The CDR3 spans 13 residues. Per germline, CDR1 SNHLY and CDR2 FYNNEI.

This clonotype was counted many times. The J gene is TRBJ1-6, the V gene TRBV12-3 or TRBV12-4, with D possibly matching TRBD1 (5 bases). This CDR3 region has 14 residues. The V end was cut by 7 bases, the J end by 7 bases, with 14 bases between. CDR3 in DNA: TGTGCCAGCACCACGGGACCGAGAAATTCACCCCTCCACTTT. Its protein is CASTTGPRNSPLHF.

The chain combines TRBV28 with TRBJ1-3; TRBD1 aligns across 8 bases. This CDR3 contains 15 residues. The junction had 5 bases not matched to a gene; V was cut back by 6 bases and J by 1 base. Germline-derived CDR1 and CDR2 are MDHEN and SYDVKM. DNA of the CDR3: TGTGCCAGCAGACCCGACAGGGGTTCTGGAAACACCATATATTTT. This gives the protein CASRPDRGSGNTIYF.

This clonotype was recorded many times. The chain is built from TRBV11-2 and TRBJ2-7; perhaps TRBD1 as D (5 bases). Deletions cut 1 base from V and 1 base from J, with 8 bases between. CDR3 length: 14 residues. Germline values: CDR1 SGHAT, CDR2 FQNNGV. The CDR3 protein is CASSLVTESYEQYF. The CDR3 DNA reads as TGTGCCAGCAGCTTAGTGACAGAGTCCTACGAGCAGTACTTC.

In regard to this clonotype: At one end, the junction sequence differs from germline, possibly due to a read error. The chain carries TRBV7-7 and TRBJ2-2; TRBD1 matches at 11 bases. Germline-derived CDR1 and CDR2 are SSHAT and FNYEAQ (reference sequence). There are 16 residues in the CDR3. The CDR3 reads CASSLSLGQGAGELFF. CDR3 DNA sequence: TGTGCTAGCAGCTTATCCTTGGGACAGGGGGCCGGGGAGCTGTTTTTT.

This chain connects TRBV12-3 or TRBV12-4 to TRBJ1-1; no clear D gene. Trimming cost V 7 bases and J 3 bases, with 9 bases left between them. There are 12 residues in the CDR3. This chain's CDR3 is CASKGRHTEAFF. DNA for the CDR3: TGTGCCAGCAAGGGCAGGCACACTGAAGCTTTCTTT.

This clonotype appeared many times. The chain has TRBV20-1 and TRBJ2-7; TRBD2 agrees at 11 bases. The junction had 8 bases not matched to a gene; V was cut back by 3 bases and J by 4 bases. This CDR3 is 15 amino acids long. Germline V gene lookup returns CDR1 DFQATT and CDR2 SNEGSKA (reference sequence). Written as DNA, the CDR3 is TGCAGTGCTAGCCCGACTAGCGGGAATCCGTACGAGCAGTACTTC. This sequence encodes CSASPTSGNPYEQYF.

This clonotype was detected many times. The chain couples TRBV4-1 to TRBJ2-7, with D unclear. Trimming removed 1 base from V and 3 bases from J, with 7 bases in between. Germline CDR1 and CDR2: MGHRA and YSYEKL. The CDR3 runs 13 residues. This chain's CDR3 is CASSQGVNYEQYF. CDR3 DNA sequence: TGCGCCAGCAGCCAAGGGGTAAACTACGAGCAGTACTTC.

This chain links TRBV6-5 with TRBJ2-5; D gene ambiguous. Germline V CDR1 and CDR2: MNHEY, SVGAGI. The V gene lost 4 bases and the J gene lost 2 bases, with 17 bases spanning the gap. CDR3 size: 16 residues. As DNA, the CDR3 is TGTGCCAGCAGTTCCCTGCGTTCGGGTTATCAAGAGACCCAGTACTTC. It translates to CASSSLRSGYQETQYF.

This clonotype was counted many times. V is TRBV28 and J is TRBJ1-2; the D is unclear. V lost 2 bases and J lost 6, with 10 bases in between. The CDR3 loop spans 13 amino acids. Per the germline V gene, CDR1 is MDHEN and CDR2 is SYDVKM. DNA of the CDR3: TGTGCCAGCAGTTTACGGACCGTTGATGGCTACACCTTC. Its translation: CASSLRTVDGYTF.